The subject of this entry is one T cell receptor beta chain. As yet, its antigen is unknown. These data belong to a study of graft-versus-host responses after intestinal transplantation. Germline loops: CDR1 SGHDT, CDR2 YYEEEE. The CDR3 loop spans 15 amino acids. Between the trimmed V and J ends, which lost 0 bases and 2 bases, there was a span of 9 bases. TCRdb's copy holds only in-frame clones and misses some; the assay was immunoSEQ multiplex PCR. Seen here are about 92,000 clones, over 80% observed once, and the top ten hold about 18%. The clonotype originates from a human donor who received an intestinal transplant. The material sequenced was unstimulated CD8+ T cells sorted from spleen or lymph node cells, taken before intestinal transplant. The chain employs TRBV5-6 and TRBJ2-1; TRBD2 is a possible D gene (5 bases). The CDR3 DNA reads TGTGCCAGCAGCTTGGCGGGGTTTGCCTACAATGAGCAGTTCTTC. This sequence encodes CASSLAGFAYNEQFF.